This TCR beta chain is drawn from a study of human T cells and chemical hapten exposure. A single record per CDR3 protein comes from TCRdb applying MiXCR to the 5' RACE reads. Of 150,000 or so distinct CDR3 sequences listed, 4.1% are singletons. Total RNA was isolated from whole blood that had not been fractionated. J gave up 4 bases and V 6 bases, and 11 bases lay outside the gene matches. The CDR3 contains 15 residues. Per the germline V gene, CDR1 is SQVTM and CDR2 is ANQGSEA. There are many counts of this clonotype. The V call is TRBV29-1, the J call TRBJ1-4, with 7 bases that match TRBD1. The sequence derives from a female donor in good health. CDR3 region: CSVSQSGQYNEKLFF. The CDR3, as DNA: TGCAGCGTAAGTCAGTCGGGACAGTATAATGAAAAACTGTTTTTT.